This TCR beta chain stems from a study of blood T cell repertoires in COVID-19. Study-wide background: Acute and convalescent COVID-19 specimens originated in the United States, Italy and Spain. PBMCs, B-cell-depleted T cells, or T cells were the source of the cDNA or gDNA that made up the material.

Original methodology: Amplification with reference gene primers provided the estimates of nucleated cell counts. Method: immunoSEQ multiplex PCR; TCRdb's copy keeps in-frame clones and lacks some. The DNA gave D and trimming, while V, J and clone size come from that table. The sample contains over 95,000 clones, roughly 80% of which appear only once. The CDR3 is made up of 15 amino acids. The V and J ends lost 5 bases and 0 bases respectively, with 9 bases between them. Germline values: CDR1 SGHDT, CDR2 YYEEEE. This receptor was obtained from a human donor in a cohort sampled during active COVID-19. The material sequenced was peripheral blood. The chain has TRBV5-6 and TRBJ1-6, with D maybe TRBD1 (5 bases). The CDR3 coding sequence is TGTGCCAGCAGAAGGGGAAGCTCCTATAATTCACCCCTCCACTTT. Encoded protein: CASRRGSSYNSPLHF.